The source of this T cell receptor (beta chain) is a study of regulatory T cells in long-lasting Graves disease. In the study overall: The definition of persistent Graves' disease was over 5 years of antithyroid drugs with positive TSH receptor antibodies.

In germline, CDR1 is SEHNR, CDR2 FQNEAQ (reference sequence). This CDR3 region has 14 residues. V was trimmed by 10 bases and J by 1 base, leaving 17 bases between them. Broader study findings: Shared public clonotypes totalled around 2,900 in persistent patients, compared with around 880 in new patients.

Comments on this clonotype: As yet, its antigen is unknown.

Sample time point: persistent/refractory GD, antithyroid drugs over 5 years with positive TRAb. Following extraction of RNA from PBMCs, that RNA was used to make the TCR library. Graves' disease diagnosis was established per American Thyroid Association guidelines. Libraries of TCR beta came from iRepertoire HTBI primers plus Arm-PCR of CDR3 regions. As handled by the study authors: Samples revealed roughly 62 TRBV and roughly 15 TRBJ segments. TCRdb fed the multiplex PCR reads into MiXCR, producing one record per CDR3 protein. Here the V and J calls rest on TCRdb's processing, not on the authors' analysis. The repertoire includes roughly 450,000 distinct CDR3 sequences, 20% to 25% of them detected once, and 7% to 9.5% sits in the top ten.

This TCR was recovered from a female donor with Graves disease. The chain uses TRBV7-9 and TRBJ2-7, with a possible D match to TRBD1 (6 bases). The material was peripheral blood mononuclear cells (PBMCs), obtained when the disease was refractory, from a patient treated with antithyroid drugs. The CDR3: CATTSGTLSYEQYF. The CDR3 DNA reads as TGTGCCACCACGTCCGGGACACTTTCCTACGAGCAGTACTTC. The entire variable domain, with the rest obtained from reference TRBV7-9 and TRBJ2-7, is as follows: DTGVSQNPRHKITKRGQNVTFRCDPISEHNRLYWYRQTLGQGPEFLTYFQNEAQLEKSRLLSDRFSAERPKGSFSTLEIQRTEQGDSAMYLCATTSGTLSYEQYFGPGTRLTVT.